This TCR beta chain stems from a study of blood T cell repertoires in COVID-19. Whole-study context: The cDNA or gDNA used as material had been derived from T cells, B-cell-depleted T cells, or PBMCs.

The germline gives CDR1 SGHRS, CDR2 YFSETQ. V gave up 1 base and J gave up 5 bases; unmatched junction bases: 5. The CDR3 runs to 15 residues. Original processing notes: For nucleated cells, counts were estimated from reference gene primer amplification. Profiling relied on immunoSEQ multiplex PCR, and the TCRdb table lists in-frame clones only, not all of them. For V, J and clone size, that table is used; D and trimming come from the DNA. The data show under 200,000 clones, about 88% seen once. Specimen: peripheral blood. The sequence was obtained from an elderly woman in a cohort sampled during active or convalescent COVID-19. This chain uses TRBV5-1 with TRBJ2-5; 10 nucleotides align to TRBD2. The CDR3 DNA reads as TGCGCCAGCAGCTTGCGGCTAGCGGGGGCGGAGACCCAGTACTTC. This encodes CASSLRLAGAETQYF.